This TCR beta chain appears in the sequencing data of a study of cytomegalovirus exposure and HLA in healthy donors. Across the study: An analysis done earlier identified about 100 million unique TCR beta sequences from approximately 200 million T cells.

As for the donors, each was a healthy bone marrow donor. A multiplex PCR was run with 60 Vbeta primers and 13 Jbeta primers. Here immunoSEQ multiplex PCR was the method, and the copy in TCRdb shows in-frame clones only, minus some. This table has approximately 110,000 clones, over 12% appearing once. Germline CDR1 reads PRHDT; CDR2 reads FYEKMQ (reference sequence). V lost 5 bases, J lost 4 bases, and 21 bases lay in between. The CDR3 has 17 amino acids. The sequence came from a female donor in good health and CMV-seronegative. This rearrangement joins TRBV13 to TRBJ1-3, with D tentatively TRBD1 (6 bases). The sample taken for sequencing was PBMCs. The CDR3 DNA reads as TGTGCCAGCAGCAACTTAGGGTACAGGGCCACAGGAAACACCATATATTTT. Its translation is CASSNLGYRATGNTIYF.